Each of the 30 T cell receptor beta chains below was sequenced from the same sample in a study of T cells in Graves' hyperthyroidism and ophthalmopathy. Amplified TCR beta CDR3 regions derived from RNA transcripts. The study used the HTBI primer set for a first-round RT-PCR of the TCR CDR3. TCRdb reprocessed the multiplex PCR reads via MiXCR and lists one record per CDR3 protein. The sample lists roughly 570,000 distinct CDR3 sequences, about 43% occurring once. The sequenced material came from peripheral blood or thyroid tissue (not recorded which). The receptors were gathered from an adult woman with Graves' disease, either hyperthyroidism or ophthalmopathy (not recorded which).

The rearrangement uses TRBV19 and TRBJ1-1; D may be TRBD1 (5 bases). The CDR3 totals 14 residues. V lost 3 bases to trimming and J lost 6 bases, with 14 bases between them. Germline V CDR1 and CDR2: LNHDA, SQIVND (reference sequence). The CDR3: CASSIGARMAEAFF. The CDR3 DNA reads TGTGCCAGTAGTATCGGGGCTCGGATGGCTGAAGCTTTCTTT. The full variable domain, rest sourced from reference TRBV19 and TRBJ1-1, is DGGITQSPKYLFRKEGQNVTLSCEQNLNHDAMYWYRQDPGQGLRLIYYSQIVNDFQKGDIAEGYSVSREKKESFPLTVTSAQKNPTAFYLCASSIGARMAEAFFGQGTRLTVV.

This chain connects TRBV25-1 to TRBJ2-5; 10 bases line up with TRBD2. The trim removed 4 bases at V and 5 bases at J, leaving 13 bases unmatched. Germline V gene sequence: CDR1 MGHDK, CDR2 SYGVNS. The CDR3 totals 17 residues. CDR3 in amino acids: CASSVYTGLAGDETQYF. In DNA form, the CDR3 reads TGTGCCAGCAGTGTCTACACAGGGCTAGCGGGAGACGAGACCCAGTACTTC.

This chain links TRBV12-3 or TRBV12-4 with TRBJ2-2; no firm D call. This CDR3 has 13 residues. The ends were cut back, 5 bases at V and 8 bases at J, with 12 bases in the middle. CDR3 DNA: TGTGCCAGCAGTCCAACTGACGGGGGGGAGCTGTTTTTT. It encodes CASSPTDGGELFF.

CDR3 amino acids: CASSQGSFGQGAYEQYF. The CDR3 nucleotides are TGTGCCAGCAGCCAAGGGTCCTTTGGCCAGGGGGCCTACGAGCAGTACTTC. The chain recombines TRBV4-2 with TRBJ2-7; TRBD1 agrees at 7 bases. CDR3 length: 17 residues. Trimming removed 1 base from V and 2 bases from J; junction bases left unmatched: 11. Germline lookup yields CDR1 LGHNA and CDR2 YNFKEQ.

About this clonotype itself: This may stem from a read error, because a much larger clone lies one nucleotide away. CDR3 loop: CASNSPSGRRFYEQYF. CDR3 nucleotides: TGTGCCAGCAACTCCCCTAGCGGGAGGAGATTTTACGAGCAGTACTTC. This rearrangement joins TRBV13 to TRBJ2-7; 11 bases fit TRBD2. J lost 4 bases, V lost 7 bases, and 12 bases had no gene match. Germline CDR1 and CDR2: PRHDT and FYEKMQ (reference sequence). The CDR3 is 16 amino acids.

This chain links TRBV27 with TRBJ2-1, with 9 bases matching TRBD2. Germline V gene lookup returns CDR1 MNHEY and CDR2 SMNVEV (reference sequence). The CDR3 consists of 13 residues. With 6 bases clipped from V and 9 bases from J, the junction kept 6 bases outside the gene matches. CDR3 in amino acids: CASRLAGVTEQFF. CDR3 nucleotide sequence: TGTGCCAGCAGATTAGCGGGAGTAACTGAGCAGTTCTTC.

On this clonotype itself: A clone one base away is much larger, so this may be a read error. This rearrangement joins TRBV28 to TRBJ1-2, with no clear D. This CDR3 has 14 residues. CDR1 is MDHEN and CDR2 is SYDVKM in the germline V gene. The ends were cut back, 3 bases at V and 2 bases at J, with 10 bases in the middle. The CDR3 protein is CASSLVQVNYGYTF. CDR3 bases: TGTGCCAGCAGTTTGGTACAAGTCAACTATGGCTACACCTTC.

The CDR3 DNA sequence: TGCAGTGCATTAGACAGGCGTGGTGAAGCTTTCTTT. This translates into CSALDRRGEAFF. The genes are TRBV20-1 and TRBJ1-1, with D possibly matching TRBD1 (6 bases). CDR3 length: 12 residues. The V end was cut by 6 bases, the J end by 7 bases, with 15 bases between. Germline lookup yields CDR1 DFQATT and CDR2 SNEGSKA (reference sequence).

V usage is TRBV5-1 and J usage is TRBJ1-1; D not certain. V was clipped by 0 bases and J by 5 bases, with 14 bases between them. The CDR3 consists of 15 residues. Germline CDR1 is SGHRS and CDR2 is YFSETQ. The CDR3 loop reads CASSLDGNGKTEAFF. The CDR3 bases are TGCGCCAGCAGCTTGGATGGGAACGGTAAGACTGAAGCTTTCTTT.

This clonotype was counted at least ten times. The chain combines TRBV9 with TRBJ2-2, with a possible D match to TRBD1 (5 bases). Germline V gene sequence: CDR1 SGDLS, CDR2 YYNGEE. There are 15 residues in the CDR3. The V and J ends lost 0 bases and 4 bases respectively, with 10 bases between them. The CDR3 region is CASSVVTDSTGELFF. The CDR3 DNA reads TGTGCCAGCAGCGTAGTGACAGATTCCACCGGGGAGCTGTTTTTT.

The chain uses TRBV20-1 and TRBJ2-5; 9 nucleotides line up with TRBD2. Germline V gene data show CDR1 as DFQATT and CDR2 as SNEGSKA (reference sequence). The CDR3 runs 13 residues. Trimming took 5 bases from V and 4 from J; bases not matched to a gene: 5. The DNA of the CDR3 is TGCAGTGCTTCTATAGCGGGGGCAGAGACCCAGTACTTC. It translates to CSASIAGAETQYF.

The rearrangement uses TRBV25-1 and TRBJ2-7, with D unclear. Germline values: CDR1 MGHDK, CDR2 SYGVNS. The CDR3 is 12 residues long. The CDR3 reads CTKQAGAYEQYF. The CDR3 nucleotides read TGTACCAAGCAGGCAGGAGCCTACGAGCAGTACTTC.

This clonotype was counted a few times. Because it lacks the conserved phenylalanine or tryptophan at the end, this CDR3 is likely a read error. The CDR3: CASSSRTGAMNTEAFL. CDR3 nucleotide sequence: TGTGCCAGTAGTTCCCGGACAGGGGCGATGAACACTGAAGCTTTCCTT. The V call is TRBV19, the J call TRBJ1-1; 9 bases fit TRBD1. The ends lost 5 bases at V and 0 bases at J; junction bases unmatched: 7. CDR1 and CDR2 (germline): LNHDA, SQIVND (reference sequence). The CDR3 has 16 amino acids.

This clonotype was detected once. The rearrangement joins TRBV10-3 to TRBJ1-3, with 7 bases identical to TRBD1. Looked up from germline, CDR1 is ENHRY and CDR2 is SYGVKD. V dropped 3 bases and J dropped 2; count of bases not matched to a gene: 4. The CDR3 is made up of 15 amino acids. The CDR3 coding sequence is TGTGCCATCAGTGACGGAGGGACAGCTGGAAACACCATATATTTT. Translation gives CAISDGGTAGNTIYF.

The sample holds many counts of this clonotype. The chain carries TRBV7-9 and TRBJ1-2; 7 bases are shared with TRBD1. Germline V lookup: CDR1 SEHNR, CDR2 FQNEAQ (reference sequence). The trim removed 1 base at V and 6 bases at J, leaving 2 bases unmatched. The CDR3 is 13 residues long. The CDR3 is CASSLEGGHGYTF. Here the CDR3 DNA reads TGTGCCAGCAGCTTAGAAGGGGGCCATGGCTACACCTTC.

This sequence joins TRBV11-1 and TRBJ2-5; the match to TRBD1 covers 10 bases. Germline V gene data show CDR1 as SGHAT and CDR2 as FQDESV (reference sequence). The CDR3 runs 14 residues. V trimming: 5 bases; J trimming: 3 bases; junction bases outside the gene matches: 3. In nucleotides, the CDR3 is TGTGCCAGCAGCCCCGGGACAGGGGAAGAGACCCAGTACTTC. Its translation: CASSPGTGEETQYF.

This clonotype was observed at least ten times. The chain links TRBV11-2 to TRBJ1-4; D gene unclear. The ends were cut back, 1 base at V and 1 base at J, with 7 bases in the middle. The CDR3 has 15 amino acids. The germline CDR1 and CDR2 sequences are SGHAT and FQNNGV. CDR3 coding DNA: TGTGCCAGCAGCTTAGTAGTAGGAACTAATGAAAAACTGTTTTTT. It yields the protein CASSLVVGTNEKLFF.

Worth noting for this clonotype: One end of the junction fails to match germline, which may point to a read error. V and J are TRBV10-3 and TRBJ2-7; weak D call: TRBD1 (6 bases). This CDR3 spans 14 amino acids. The germline CDR1 and CDR2 sequences are ENHRY and SYGVKD. The CDR3 protein is CAINEGDTSYERYF. For the CDR3, the DNA is TGTGCCATCAATGAAGGGGACACATCCTACGAGCGGTACTTC.

In its sample, this clonotype was seen many times. The chain carries TRBV29-1 and TRBJ1-2; the D gene is possibly TRBD1 (6 bases). Trimming shortened V by 0 bases and J by 4 bases, and 9 bases separated the two germline ends. CDR3 length equals 13 residues. Germline CDR1 is SQVTM and CDR2 is ANQGSEA. CDR3 nucleotide sequence: TGCAGCGTTGAAGAGGGGGCGGGCTATGGCTACACCTTC. Its translation is CSVEEGAGYGYTF.

This clonotype has at least ten counts. This chain joins TRBV4-1 and TRBJ1-1; D might be TRBD1 (6 bases). The CDR3 is made up of 15 amino acids. In germline, CDR1 is MGHRA, CDR2 YSYEKL. Deletions cut 6 bases from V and 7 bases from J, with 21 bases between. CDR3 nucleotides: TGCGCCAGCAGGCCGGGGGCGAATCGGGGTTATGAAGCTTTCTTT. Amino acids: CASRPGANRGYEAFF.

The chain is built from TRBV9 and TRBJ2-3, with D tentatively TRBD2 (7 bases). Germline V gene sequence: CDR1 SGDLS, CDR2 YYNGEE. The germline V and J ends were trimmed by 7 bases and 6 bases, with 18 bases remaining between them. The CDR3 consists of 14 residues. CDR3 sequence (DNA): TGTGCCAGCTCTGGAGCGGGACAACGGGATACGCAGTATTTT. It is translated as CASSGAGQRDTQYF.

This clonotype occurred a few times. A much larger clone sits a single nucleotide away, making a read error possible. The chain uses TRBV5-5 and TRBJ2-2; D remains ambiguous. CDR3 length equals 14 residues. Trimming stripped 3 bases from V and 0 bases from J, with 6 bases between. In germline, CDR1 is SGHKS, CDR2 YYEKEE (reference sequence). In DNA form, the CDR3 reads TGTGCCAGCAGCTGGAGTACGAACACCGGGGAGCTGTTTTTT. Translated, it gives CASSWSTNTGELFF.

The genes are TRBV13 and TRBJ1-2; 8 nucleotides line up with TRBD1. The germline V gene has CDR1 PRHDT and CDR2 FYEKMQ (reference sequence). V shed 6 bases and J 2 bases; nucleotides not matched to a gene: 5. CDR3 length: 14 amino acids. CDR3 sequence reads: CASSNRGANYGYTF. The CDR3 bases are TGTGCCAGCAGTAACAGGGGGGCCAACTATGGCTACACCTTC.

This clonotype was counted ten times or more. J is TRBJ1-5 and V is TRBV7-8; 9 nucleotides match TRBD1. Germline-derived CDR1 and CDR2 are SGHVS and FQNEAQ. With 0 bases clipped from V and 7 bases from J, the junction kept 13 bases outside the gene matches. This CDR3 has 18 residues. Written as DNA, the CDR3 is TGTGCCAGCAGCTTAGCGCGAATGGGACAGGGAGGGGGGCAGCCCCAGCATTTT. This sequence encodes CASSLARMGQGGGQPQHF.

The chain joins TRBV7-2 to TRBJ1-6; D perhaps matches TRBD1 (5 bases). Germline V lookup: CDR1 SGHTA, CDR2 FQGNSA. This CDR3 has 15 amino acids. Trimming left V 6 bases short and J 2 bases short, with 11 bases between. CDR3 protein: CASRQGAAYNSPLHF. The CDR3 DNA is TGTGCCAGCAGGCAAGGGGCCGCCTATAATTCACCCCTCCACTTT.

CDR3 protein: CSARDDRVSGNQPQHF. Here the CDR3 DNA reads TGCAGTGCTAGAGATGACAGGGTCTCGGGCAATCAGCCCCAGCATTTT. J is TRBJ1-5 and V is TRBV20-1; 7 positions match TRBD1. This CDR3 is 16 amino acids long. Germline V CDR1 and CDR2: DFQATT, SNEGSKA (reference sequence). V was pared by 0 bases and J by 2 bases, with 7 bases of the junction left unmatched.

The chain links TRBV2 to TRBJ2-1; D might be TRBD1 (7 bases). The CDR3 spans 17 residues. Trimming cost V 5 bases and J 0 bases, with 17 bases left between them. Germline V lookup: CDR1 SNHLY, CDR2 FYNNEI. CDR3: CASSRTGRAGSYNEQFF. The CDR3 coding sequence is TGTGCCAGCAGTCGGACAGGCCGAGCGGGCTCCTACAATGAGCAGTTCTTC.

J is TRBJ2-7 and V is TRBV10-3; perhaps TRBD1 as D (6 bases). V lost 1 base and J 2 bases, leaving 15 bases between the germline ends. Germline V gene sequence: CDR1 ENHRY, CDR2 SYGVKD. The CDR3 totals 16 residues. Here the CDR3 reads CAISEYWNRAAYEQYF. The CDR3 DNA follows: TGTGCCATCAGTGAGTACTGGAACAGGGCAGCCTACGAGCAGTACTTC.

This clonotype was found once. The rearrangement links TRBV2 to TRBJ1-1; 7 positions match TRBD1. The CDR3 is 12 residues long. V shed 8 bases, J shed 6 bases, and the junction held 6 bases outside the gene matches. Germline V gene sequence: CDR1 SNHLY, CDR2 FYNNEI. For the CDR3, the DNA is TGTGCCAGCTGCGGGCAGGGGGCTGAAGCTTTCTTT. Translated, it gives CASCGQGAEAFF.

This clonotype was detected a few times. The chain employs TRBV10-2 and TRBJ2-7, with D perhaps TRBD1 (5 bases). CDR3 size: 12 residues. The ends were cut back, 3 bases at V and 5 bases at J, with 8 bases in the middle. Germline V gives CDR1 WSHSY, CDR2 SAAADI. CDR3 region: CASSEGANEQYF. CDR3 bases: TGCGCCAGCAGTGAAGGGGCAAACGAGCAGTACTTC.